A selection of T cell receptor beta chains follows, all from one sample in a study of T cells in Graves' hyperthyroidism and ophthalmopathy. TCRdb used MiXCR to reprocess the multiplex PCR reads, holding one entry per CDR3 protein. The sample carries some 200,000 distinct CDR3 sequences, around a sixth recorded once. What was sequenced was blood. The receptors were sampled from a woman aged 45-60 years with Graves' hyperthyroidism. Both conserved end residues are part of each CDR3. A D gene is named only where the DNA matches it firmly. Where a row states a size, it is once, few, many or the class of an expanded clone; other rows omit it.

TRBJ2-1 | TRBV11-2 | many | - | TGTGCCAGCGGAATCGCAGGGAGGAGCAATGAGCAGTTCTTC | CASGIAGRSNEQFF
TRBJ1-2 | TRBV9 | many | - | TGTGCCAGCAGCGAATCCCTAGCACGCCAAGGGGGCTACACCTTC | CASSESLARQGGYTF
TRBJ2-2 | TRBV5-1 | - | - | TGCGCCAGCAGCTTCTTAGTAGGGGACACCGGGGAGCTGTTTTTT | CASSFLVGDTGELFF
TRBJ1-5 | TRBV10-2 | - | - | TGCGCCAGCAGGAGGGGGGGGATGCAGCCCCAGCATTTT | CASRRGGMQPQHF
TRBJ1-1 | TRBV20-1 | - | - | TGCAGTGCTAGAGATAATGCTGAAGCTTTCTTT | CSARDNAEAFF
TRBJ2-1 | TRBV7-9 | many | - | TGTGCCAGCAGCTACCAACCACTAGCTTTGGGTGAGCAGTTCTTC | CASSYQPLALGEQFF
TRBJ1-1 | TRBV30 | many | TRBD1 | TGTGCCTGGAGCAGGGGGGCACACACTGAAGCTTTCTTT | CAWSRGAHTEAFF
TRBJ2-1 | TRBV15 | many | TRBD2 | TGTGCCACCAGCAGAGATAGGACTAGCATTGAGCAGTTCTTC | CATSRDRTSIEQFF
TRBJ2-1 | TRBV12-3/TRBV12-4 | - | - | TGTGCCAGCAGCTCCCAGGACGGGAATGAGCAGTTCTTC | CASSSQDGNEQFF
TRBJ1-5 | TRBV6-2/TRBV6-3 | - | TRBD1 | TGTGCCAGCAGGGGCGAGGACAGGCTTAATCAGCCCCAGCATTTT | CASRGEDRLNQPQHF
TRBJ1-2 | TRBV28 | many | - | TGTGCCAGCAGGGGAACACCTGGCTACACCTTC | CASRGTPGYTF
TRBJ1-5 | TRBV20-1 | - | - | TGCAGTGCTAGAGTGGGGGGGGCGAGCAATCAGCCCCAGCATTTT | CSARVGGASNQPQHF
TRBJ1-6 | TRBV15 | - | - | TGTGCCACCAGCAGAGATACGGGGGTTAATTCACCCCTCCACTTT | CATSRDTGVNSPLHF
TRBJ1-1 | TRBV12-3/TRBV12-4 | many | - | TGTGCCAGCAGTTTACAGGGTCCGAACACTGAAGCTTTCTTT | CASSLQGPNTEAFF
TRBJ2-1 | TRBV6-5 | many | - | TGTGCCAGCAGTTACGGACTCAGCACGAGCTCCTACAATGAGCAGTTCTTC | CASSYGLSTSSYNEQFF
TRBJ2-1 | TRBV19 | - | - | TGTGCCAGTAGTATACCGTGGGAAGGTGATTACAATGAGCAGTTCTTC | CASSIPWEGDYNEQFF
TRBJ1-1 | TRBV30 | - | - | TGTGCCTGGAGCGTTAGGATGAACACTGAAGCTTTCTTT | CAWSVRMNTEAFF
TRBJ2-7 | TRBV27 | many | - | TGTGCCAGCAGTTTAGGTGTGGCGAAGAGCTCCTACGAGCAGTACTTC | CASSLGVAKSSYEQYF
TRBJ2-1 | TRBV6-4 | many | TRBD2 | TGTGCCAGCAGTGAAGGGACTAGCGGGAGTTTGTATGAGCAGTTCTTC | CASSEGTSGSLYEQFF
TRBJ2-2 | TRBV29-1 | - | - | TGCAGCGTTGACAGTGAAGTGAACACCGGGGAGCTGTTTTTT | CSVDSEVNTGELFF
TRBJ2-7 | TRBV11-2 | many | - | TGTGCCAGCAGCCTGCTAGGGGCAATTGCCTCCTACGAGCAGTACTTC | CASSLLGAIASYEQYF
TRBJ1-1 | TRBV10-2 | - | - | TGCGCCAGCAGACCCGGACGGAACACTGAAGCTTTCTTT | CASRPGRNTEAFF
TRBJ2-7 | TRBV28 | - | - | TGTGCCAGCAGTTTTGTAGGGAGAAGGGAGCAGTACTTC | CASSFVGRREQYF
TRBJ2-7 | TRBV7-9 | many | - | TGTGCCAGCAGCTTAGTTTCTCGGGAGCAGTACTTC | CASSLVSREQYF
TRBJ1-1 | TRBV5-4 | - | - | TGTGCCAGCAGCCCAGGGACTAAGATGAACACTGAAGCTTTCTTT | CASSPGTKMNTEAFF
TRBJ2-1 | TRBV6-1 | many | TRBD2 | TGTGCCAGCGGAGCTAGCGGGCAGAGCTCCTACAATGAGCAGTTCTTC | CASGASGQSSYNEQFF
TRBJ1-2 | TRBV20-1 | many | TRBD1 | TGCAGTGCTAGAGATCCAAGGCAGGGGGCGGGCTATGGCTACACCTTC | CSARDPRQGAGYGYTF
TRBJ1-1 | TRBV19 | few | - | TGTGCCAGCAAGGACGACGGTACTGAAGCTTTCTTT | CASKDDGTEAFF
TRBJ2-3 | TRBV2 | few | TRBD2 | TGTGCCAGCAGACCGCCCACCCTAGCGGGAGGGCTCCTTAGCACAGATACGCAGTATTTT | CASRPPTLAGGLLSTDTQYF
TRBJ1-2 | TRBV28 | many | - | TGTGCCAGCAGTTTAGGGATGGGGGGCTATGGCTACACCTTC | CASSLGMGGYGYTF
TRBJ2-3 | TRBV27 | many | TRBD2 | TGTGCCAGCAGTTTAGAAGGGGGACTAGCGCTCACAGATACGCAGTATTTT | CASSLEGGLALTDTQYF
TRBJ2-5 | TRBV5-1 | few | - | TGCGCCAGCAGCTTGTCGGGAGTTGTTGAGACCCAGTACTTC | CASSLSGVVETQYF
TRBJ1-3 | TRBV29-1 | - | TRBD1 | TGCAGCGGAGAGGACAGGGGCGCTGGAAACACCATATATTTT | CSGEDRGAGNTIYF
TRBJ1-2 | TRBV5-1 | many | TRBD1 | TGCGCCAGCAGCTCACCGGGACAGGGATTTGGCTACACCTTC | CASSSPGQGFGYTF
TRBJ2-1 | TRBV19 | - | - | TGTGCCAGTAGTATAGATGGAGGGGGTTCCTACAATGAGCAGTTCTTC | CASSIDGGGSYNEQFF
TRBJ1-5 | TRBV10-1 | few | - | TGCGCCAGCAGTGCTGAGAGGAATGGCCAGCCCCAGCATTTT | CASSAERNGQPQHF
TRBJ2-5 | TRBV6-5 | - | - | TGTGCCAGCAGTTCCTCAGGGAATTGGGAAGAGACCCAGTACTTC | CASSSSGNWEETQYF
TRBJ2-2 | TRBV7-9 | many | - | TGTGCCAGCAGTCCATCCGGGCAGGGCTTCGCCGGGGAGCTGTTTTTT | CASSPSGQGFAGELFF
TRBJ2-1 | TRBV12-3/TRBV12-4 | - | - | TGTGCCAGCAGTTTGAGTACCCAGCAGTTCTTC | CASSLSTQQFF